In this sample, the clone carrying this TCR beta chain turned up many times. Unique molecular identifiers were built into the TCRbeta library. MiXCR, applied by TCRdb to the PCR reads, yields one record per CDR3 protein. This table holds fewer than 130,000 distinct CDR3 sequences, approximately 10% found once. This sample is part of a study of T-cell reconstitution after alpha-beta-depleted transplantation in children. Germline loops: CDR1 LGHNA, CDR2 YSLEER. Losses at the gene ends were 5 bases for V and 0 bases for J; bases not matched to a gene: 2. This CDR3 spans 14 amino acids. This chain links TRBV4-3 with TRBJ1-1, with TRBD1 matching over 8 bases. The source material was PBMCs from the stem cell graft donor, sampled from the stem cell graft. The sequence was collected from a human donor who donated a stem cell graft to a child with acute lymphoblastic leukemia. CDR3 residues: CASSTTGVNTEAFF. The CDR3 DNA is TGCGCCAGCAGCACGACAGGGGTGAACACTGAAGCTTTCTTT.